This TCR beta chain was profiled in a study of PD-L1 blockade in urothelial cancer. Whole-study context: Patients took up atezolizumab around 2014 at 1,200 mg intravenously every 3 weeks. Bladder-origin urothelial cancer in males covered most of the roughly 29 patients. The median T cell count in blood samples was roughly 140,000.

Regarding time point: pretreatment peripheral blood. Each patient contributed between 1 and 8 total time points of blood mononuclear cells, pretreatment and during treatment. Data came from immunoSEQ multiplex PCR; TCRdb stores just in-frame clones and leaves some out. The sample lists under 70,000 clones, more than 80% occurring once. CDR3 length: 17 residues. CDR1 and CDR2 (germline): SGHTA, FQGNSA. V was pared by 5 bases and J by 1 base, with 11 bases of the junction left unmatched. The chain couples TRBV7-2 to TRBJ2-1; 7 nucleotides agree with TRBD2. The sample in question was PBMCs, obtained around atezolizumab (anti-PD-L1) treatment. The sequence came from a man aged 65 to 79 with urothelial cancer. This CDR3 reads CASSPMTSSYSYNEQFF. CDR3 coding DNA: TGTGCCAGCAGCCCCATGACTAGCTCGTATTCCTACAATGAGCAGTTCTTC.